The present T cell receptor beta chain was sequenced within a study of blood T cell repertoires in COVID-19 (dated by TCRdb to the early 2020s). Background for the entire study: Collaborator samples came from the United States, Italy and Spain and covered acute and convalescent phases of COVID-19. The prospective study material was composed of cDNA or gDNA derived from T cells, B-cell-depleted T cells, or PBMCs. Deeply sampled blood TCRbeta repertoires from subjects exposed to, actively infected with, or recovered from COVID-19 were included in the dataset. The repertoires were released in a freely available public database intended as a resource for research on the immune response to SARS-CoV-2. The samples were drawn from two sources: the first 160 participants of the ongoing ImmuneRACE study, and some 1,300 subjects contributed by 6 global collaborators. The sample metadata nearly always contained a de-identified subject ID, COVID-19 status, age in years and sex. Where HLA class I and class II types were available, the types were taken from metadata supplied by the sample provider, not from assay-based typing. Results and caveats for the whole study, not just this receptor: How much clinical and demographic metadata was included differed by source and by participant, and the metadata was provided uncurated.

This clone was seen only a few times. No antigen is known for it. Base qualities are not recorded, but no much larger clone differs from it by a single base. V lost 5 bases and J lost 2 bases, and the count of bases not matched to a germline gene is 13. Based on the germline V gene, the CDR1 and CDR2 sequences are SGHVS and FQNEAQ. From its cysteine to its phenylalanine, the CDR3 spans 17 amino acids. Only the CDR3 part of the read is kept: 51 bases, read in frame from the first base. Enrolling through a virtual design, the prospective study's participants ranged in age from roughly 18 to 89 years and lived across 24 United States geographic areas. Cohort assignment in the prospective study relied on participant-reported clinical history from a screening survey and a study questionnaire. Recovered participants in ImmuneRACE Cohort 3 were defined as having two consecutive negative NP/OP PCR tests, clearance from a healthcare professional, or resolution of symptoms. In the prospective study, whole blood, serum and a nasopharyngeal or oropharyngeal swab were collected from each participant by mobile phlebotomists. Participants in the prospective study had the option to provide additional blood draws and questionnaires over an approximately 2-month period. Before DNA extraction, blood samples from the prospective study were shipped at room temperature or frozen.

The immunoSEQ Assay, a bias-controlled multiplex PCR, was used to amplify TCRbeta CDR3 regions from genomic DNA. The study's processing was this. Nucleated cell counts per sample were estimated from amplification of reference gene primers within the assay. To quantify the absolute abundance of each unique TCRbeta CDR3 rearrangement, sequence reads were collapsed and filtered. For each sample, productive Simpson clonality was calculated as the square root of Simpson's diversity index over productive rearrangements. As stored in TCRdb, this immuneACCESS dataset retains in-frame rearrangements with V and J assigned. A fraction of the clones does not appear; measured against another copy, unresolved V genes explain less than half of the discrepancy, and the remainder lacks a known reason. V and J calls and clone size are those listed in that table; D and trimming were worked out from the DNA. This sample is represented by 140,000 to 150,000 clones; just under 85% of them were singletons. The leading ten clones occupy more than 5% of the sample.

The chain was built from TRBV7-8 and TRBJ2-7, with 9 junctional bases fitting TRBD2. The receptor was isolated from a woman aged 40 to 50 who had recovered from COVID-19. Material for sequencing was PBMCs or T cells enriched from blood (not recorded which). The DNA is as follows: TGTGCCAGCAGCCAAACGGGGGGGCTAGCGGGAACCTACGAGCAGTACTTC. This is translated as CASSQTGGLAGTYEQYF.